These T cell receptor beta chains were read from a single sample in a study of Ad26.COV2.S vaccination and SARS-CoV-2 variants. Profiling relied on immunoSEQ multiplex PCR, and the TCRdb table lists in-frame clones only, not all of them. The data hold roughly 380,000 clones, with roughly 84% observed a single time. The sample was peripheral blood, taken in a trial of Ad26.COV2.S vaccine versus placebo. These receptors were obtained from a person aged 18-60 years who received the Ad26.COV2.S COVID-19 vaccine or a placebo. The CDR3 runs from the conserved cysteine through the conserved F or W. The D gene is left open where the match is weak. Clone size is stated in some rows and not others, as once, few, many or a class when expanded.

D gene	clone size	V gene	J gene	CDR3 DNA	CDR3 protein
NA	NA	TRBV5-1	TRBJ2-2	TGCGCCAGCAGCTTGGAGGAGAACACCGGGGAGCTGTTTTTT	CASSLEENTGELFF
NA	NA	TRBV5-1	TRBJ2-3	TGCGCCAGCAGCTTGTGGGGTGGTGGGCCCAGCACAGATACGCAGTATTTT	CASSLWGGGPSTDTQYF
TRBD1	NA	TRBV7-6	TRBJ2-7	TGTGCCAGCAGCTCCCCGGACAGGGACCCAGAGCAGTACTTC	CASSSPDRDPEQYF
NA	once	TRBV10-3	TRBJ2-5	TGTGCCATCAGAGGGTCGGACCAAGAGACCCAGTACTTC	CAIRGSDQETQYF
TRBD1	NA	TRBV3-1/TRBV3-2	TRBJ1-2	TGTGCCAGCAGCCCCGGGACAGGTCCCCTCTATGGCTACACCTTC	CASSPGTGPLYGYTF
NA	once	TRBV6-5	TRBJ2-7	TGTGCCAGCAGCCCGGGACGGATGACCTACGAGCAGTACTTC	CASSPGRMTYEQYF
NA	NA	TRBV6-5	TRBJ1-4	TGTGCCAGCCTGACGGGTGCAACTAATGAAAAACTGTTTTTT	CASLTGATNEKLFF
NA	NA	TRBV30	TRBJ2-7	TGTGCCTGGAGTGTACGTCAGGGGAGGATCGAGCAGTACTTC	CAWSVRQGRIEQYF
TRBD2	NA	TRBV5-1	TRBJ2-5	TGCGCCAGCCGGTCCGGGGGGAAAGAGACCCAGTACTTC	CASRSGGKETQYF
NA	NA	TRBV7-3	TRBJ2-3	TGTGCCAGCAGCTTAATGTCGGGAGATACGCAGTATTTT	CASSLMSGDTQYF
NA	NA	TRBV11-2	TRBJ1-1	TGTGCCAGCAGCCCGTTAGTTGAAGCTTTCTTT	CASSPLVEAFF
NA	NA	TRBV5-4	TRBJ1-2	TGTGCCAGCAGCCTCGAGGTGAATCCTAACTATGGCTACACCTTC	CASSLEVNPNYGYTF
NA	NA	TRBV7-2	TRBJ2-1	TGTGCCGGGGAGAGCTACAATGAGCAGTTCTTC	CAGESYNEQFF
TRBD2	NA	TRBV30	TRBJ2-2	TGTGCCTGGCGGAGGAAACGGGGGGGACGGCCGAACACCGGGGAGCTGTTTTTT	CAWRRKRGGRPNTGELFF
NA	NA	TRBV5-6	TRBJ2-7	TGTGCCAGCAGCACCGAACCAGAATCCTACGAGCAGTACTTC	CASSTEPESYEQYF
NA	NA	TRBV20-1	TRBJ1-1	TGCAGTGCTAGTGCTGGGGGCACTGAAGCTTTCTTT	CSASAGGTEAFF
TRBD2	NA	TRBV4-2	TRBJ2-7	TGTGCCAGCAGCCAGATACCGGGACTAGCCTACGAGCAGTACTTC	CASSQIPGLAYEQYF
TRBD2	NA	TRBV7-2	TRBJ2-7	TGTGCCAGCAGCCCAGGACTAGCCGCCTACGAGCAGTACTTC	CASSPGLAAYEQYF